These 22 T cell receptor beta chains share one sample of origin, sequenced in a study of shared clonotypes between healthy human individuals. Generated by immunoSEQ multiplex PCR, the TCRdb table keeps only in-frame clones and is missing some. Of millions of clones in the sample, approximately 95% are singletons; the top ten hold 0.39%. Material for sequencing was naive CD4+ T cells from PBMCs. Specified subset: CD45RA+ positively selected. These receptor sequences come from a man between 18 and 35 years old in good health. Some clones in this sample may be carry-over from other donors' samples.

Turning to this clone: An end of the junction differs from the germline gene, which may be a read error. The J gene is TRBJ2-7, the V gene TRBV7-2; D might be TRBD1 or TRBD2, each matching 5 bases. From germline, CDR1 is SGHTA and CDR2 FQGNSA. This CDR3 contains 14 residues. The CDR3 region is CASSSSGASYGQYF. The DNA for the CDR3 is TGTGCCAGCAGCTCCTCCGGGGCCTCCTACGGGCAGTACTTC.

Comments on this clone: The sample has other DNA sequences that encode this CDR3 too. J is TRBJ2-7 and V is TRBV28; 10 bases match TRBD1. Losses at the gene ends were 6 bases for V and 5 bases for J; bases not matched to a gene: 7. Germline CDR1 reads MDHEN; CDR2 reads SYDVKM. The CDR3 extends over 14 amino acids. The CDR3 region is CASSLGQGIHEQYF. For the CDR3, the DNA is TGTGCCAGCAGCTTGGGACAGGGGATCCACGAGCAGTACTTC.

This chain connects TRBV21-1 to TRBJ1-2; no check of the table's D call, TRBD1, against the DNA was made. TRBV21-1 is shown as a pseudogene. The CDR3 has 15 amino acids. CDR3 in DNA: TGTGCCAGCCGAAAGGGGACAGGCCTCGAGTATGGCTACACCTTC. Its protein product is CASRKGTGLEYGYTF.

CDR3 sequence reads: CASSFGRGETQYF. DNA for the CDR3: TGTGCCAGCTCTTTCGGCCGGGGTGAGACCCAGTACTTC. The V call is TRBV7-9, the J call TRBJ2-5; D perhaps matches TRBD2 (5 bases). The ends were cut back, 8 bases at V and 5 bases at J, with 15 bases in the middle. Germline CDR1 is SEHNR and CDR2 is FQNEAQ (reference sequence). This CDR3 is built from 13 residues. The variable domain in full, completed from reference TRBV7-9 and TRBJ2-5, reads DTGVSQNPRHKITKRGQNVTFRCDPISEHNRLYWYRQTLGQGPEFLTYFQNEAQLEKSRLLSDRFSAERPKGSFSTLEIQRTEQGDSAMYLCASSFGRGETQYFGPGTRLLVL.

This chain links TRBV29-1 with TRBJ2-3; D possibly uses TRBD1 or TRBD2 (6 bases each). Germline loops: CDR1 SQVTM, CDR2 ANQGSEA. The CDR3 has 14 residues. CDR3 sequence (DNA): TGCACCATTGGGTGGGGGGCGAGCGCAGATACGCAGTATTTT. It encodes CTIGWGASADTQYF.

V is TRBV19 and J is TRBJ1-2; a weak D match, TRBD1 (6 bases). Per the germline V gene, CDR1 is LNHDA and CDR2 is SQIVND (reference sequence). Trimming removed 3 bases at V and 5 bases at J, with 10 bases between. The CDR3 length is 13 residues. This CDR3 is CASSMGASYGYTF. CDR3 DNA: TGTGCCAGTAGTATGGGGGCCTCATATGGCTACACCTTC.

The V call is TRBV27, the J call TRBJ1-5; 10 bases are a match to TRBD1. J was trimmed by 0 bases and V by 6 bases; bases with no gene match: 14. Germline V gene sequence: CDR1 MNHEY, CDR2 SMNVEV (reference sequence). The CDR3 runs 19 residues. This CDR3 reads CASRPGTGVSPYSNQPQHF. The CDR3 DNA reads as TGTGCCAGCAGACCCGGGACAGGGGTCTCCCCATATAGCAATCAGCCCCAGCATTTT.

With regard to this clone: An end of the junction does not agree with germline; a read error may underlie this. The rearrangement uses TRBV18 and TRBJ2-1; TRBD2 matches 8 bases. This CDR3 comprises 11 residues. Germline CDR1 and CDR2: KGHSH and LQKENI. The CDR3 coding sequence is TGTGCCAGCTCACCGGGATCGGGGGGGATCTTC. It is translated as CASSPGSGGIF.

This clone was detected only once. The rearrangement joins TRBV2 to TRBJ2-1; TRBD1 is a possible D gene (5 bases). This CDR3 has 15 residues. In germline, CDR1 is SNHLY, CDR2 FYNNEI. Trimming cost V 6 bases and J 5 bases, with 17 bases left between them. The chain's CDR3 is CASRDILHLNNEQFF. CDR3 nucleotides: TGTGCCAGCAGGGACATCCTCCACCTAAACAATGAGCAGTTCTTC.

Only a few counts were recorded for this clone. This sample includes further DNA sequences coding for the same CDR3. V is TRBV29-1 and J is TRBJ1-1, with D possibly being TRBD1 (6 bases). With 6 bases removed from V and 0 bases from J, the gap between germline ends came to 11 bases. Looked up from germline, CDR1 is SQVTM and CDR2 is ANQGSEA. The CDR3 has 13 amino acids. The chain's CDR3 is CSVHRVMNTEAFF. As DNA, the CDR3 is TGCAGCGTGCACAGGGTCATGAACACTGAAGCTTTCTTT.

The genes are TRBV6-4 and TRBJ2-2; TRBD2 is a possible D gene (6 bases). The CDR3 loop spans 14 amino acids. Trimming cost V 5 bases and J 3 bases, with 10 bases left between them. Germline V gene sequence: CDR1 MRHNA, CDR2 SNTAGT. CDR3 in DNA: TGTGCCAGCAGTCGCCCGGGGGACACCGGGGAGCTGTTTTTT. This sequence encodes CASSRPGDTGELFF.

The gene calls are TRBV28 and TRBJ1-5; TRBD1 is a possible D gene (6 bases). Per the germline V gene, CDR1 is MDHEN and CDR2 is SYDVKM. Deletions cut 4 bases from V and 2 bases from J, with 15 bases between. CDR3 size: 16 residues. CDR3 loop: CASSSPRDKGNQPQHF. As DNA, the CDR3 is TGTGCCAGCAGTTCCCCCCGGGACAAGGGCAATCAGCCCCAGCATTTT.

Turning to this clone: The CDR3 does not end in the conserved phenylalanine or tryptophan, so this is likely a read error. CDR3 sequence: CASSPRGRGGEQYL. CDR3 coding DNA: TGCGCCAGCAGCCCACGGGGCAGGGGCGGCGAGCAGTACCTC. This chain connects TRBV5-1 to TRBJ2-7; TRBD1 might be the D (6 bases). Germline CDR1 and CDR2: SGHRS and YFSETQ. V was clipped by 4 bases and J by 6 bases, with 17 bases between them. This CDR3 spans 14 amino acids.

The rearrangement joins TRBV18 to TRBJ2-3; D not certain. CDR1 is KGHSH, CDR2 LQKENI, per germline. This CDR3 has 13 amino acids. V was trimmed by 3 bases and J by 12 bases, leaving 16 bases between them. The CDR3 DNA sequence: TGTGCCAGCTCACCCGGTTTGAAGGCGGACCAGTATTTT. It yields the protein CASSPGLKADQYF.

CDR3 DNA sequence: TGTGCCAGCAACCCGGACGGATTGAACACTGAAGCTTTCTTT. Encoded protein: CASNPDGLNTEAFF. The chain couples TRBV9 to TRBJ1-1, with no clear D. V dropped 6 bases and J dropped 0 bases, with 12 bases sitting between them. This CDR3 spans 14 amino acids. Per germline, CDR1 SGDLS and CDR2 YYNGEE.

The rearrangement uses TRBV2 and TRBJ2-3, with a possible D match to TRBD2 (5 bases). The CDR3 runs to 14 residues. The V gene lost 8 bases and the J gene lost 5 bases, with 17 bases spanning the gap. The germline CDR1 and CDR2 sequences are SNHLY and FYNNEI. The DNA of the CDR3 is TGTGCCAGCTCGGGGTATTCGGGCCTAGATACGCAGTATTTT. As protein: CASSGYSGLDTQYF.

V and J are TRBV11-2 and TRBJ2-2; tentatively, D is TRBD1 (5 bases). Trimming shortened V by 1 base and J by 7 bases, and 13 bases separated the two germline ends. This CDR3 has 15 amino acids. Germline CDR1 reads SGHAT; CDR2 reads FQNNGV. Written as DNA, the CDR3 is TGTGCCAGCAGCTTAGCTTTACAGGAGTACGGGGAGCTGTTTTTT. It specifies CASSLALQEYGELFF. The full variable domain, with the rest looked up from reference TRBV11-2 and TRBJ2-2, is EAGVAQSPRYKIIEKRQSVAFWCNPISGHATLYWYQQILGQGPKLLIQFQNNGVVDDSQLPKDRFSAERLKGVDSTLKIQPAKLEDSAVYLCASSLALQEYGELFFGEGSRLTVL.

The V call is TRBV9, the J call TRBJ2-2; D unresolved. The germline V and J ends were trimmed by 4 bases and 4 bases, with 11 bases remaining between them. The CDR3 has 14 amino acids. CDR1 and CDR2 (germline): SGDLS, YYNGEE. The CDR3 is CASSTGRRTGELFF. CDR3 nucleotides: TGTGCCAGCAGCACCGGGCGCCGCACCGGGGAGCTGTTTTTT.

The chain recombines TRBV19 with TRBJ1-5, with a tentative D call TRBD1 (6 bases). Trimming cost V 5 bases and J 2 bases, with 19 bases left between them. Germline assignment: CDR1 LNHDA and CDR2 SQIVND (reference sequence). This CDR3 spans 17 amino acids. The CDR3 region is CASSPGGGRLGNQPQHF. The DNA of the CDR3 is TGTGCCAGTAGTCCAGGTGGGGGGCGACTGGGCAATCAGCCCCAGCATTTT.

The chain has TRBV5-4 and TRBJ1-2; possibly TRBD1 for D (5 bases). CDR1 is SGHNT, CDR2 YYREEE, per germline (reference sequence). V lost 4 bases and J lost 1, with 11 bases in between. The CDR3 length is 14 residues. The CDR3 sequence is CASSREDSNYGYTF. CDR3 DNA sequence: TGTGCCAGCAGCCGAGAAGACAGTAACTATGGCTACACCTTC.

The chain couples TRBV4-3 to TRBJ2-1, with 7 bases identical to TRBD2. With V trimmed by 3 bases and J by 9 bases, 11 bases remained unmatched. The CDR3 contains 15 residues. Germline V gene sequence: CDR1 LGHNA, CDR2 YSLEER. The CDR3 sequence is CASSHDSSGDSEQFF. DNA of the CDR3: TGCGCCAGCAGCCATGATTCTAGCGGAGATAGTGAGCAGTTCTTC.

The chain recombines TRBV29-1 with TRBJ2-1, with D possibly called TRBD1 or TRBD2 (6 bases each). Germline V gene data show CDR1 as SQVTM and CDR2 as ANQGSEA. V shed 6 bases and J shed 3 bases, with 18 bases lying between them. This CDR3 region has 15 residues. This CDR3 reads CSVLDPGASYNEQFF. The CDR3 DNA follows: TGCAGCGTCTTAGACCCGGGGGCGAGCTACAATGAGCAGTTCTTC.